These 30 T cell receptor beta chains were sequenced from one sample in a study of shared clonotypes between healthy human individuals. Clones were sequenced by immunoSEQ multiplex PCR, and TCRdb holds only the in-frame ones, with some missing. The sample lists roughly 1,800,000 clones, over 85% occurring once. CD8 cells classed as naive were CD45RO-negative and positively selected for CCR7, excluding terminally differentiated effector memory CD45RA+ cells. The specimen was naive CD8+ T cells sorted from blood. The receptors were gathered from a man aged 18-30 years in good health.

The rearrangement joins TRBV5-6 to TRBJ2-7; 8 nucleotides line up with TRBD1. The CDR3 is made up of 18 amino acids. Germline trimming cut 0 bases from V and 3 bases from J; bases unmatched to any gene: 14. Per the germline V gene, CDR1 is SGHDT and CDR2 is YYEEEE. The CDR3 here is CASSLEGLAGQVFYEQYF. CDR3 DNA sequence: TGTGCCAGCAGCTTGGAGGGGTTGGCGGGACAGGTTTTCTACGAGCAGTACTTC.

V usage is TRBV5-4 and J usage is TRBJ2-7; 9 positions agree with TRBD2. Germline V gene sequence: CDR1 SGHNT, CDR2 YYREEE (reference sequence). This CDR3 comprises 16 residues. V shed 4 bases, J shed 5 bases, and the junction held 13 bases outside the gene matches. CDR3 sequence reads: CASSPVGLAPQDEQYF. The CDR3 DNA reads TGTGCCAGCAGCCCTGTAGGACTAGCGCCACAGGACGAGCAGTACTTC.

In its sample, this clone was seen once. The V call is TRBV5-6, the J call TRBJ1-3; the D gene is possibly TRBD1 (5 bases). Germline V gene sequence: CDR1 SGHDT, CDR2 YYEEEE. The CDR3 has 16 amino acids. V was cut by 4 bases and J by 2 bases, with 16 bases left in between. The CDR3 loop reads CASSPSLRDAGNTIYF. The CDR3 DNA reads TGTGCCAGCAGCCCCTCACTCCGGGACGCTGGAAACACCATATATTTT.

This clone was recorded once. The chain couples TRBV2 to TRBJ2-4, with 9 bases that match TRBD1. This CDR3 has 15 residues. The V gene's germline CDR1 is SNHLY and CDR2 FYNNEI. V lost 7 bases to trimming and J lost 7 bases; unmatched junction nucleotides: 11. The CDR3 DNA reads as TGTGCCAGCAAACTCACAGGGGGCGGACAGAACATTCAGTACTTC. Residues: CASKLTGGGQNIQYF.

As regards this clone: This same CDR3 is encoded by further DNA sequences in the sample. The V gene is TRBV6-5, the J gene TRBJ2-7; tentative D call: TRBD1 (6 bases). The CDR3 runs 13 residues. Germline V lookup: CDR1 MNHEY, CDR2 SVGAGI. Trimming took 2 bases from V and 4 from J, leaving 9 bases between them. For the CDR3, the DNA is TGTGCCAGCAGTTACGGGACAACATACGAGCAGTACTTC. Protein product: CASSYGTTYEQYF.

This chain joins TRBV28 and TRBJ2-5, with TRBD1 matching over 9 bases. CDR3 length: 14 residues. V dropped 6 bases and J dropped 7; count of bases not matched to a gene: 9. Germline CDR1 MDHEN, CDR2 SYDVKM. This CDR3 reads CASSLDRGLGTQYF. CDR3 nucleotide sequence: TGTGCCAGCAGCTTAGACAGGGGGTTGGGGACCCAGTACTTC.

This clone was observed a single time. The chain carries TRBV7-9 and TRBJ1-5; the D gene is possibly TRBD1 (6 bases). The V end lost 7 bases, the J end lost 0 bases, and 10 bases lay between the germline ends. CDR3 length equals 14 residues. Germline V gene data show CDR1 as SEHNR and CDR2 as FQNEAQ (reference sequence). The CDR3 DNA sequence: TGTGCCAGCACTACAGGGTCTAGCAATCAGCCCCAGCATTTT. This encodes CASTTGSSNQPQHF.

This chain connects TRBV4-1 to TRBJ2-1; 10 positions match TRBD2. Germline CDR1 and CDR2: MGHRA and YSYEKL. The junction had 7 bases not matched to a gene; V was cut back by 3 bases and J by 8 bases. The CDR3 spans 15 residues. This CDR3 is CASSQTQREGDEQFF. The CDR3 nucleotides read TGCGCCAGCAGCCAGACCCAGCGGGAGGGGGATGAGCAGTTCTTC.

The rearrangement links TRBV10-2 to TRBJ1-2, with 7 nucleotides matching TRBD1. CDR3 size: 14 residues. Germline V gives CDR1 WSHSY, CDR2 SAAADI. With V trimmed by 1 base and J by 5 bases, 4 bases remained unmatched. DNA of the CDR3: TGCGCCAGCAGTGAGTTGCAGGGGGGGTATGGCTACACCTTC. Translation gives CASSELQGGYGYTF.

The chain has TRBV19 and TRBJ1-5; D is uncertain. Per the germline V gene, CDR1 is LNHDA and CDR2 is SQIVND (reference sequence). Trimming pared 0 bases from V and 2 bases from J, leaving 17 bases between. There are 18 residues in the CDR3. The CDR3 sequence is CASSIEETGTGRNQPQHF. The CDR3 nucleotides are TGTGCCAGTAGTATAGAGGAGACGGGAACTGGACGCAATCAGCCCCAGCATTTT.

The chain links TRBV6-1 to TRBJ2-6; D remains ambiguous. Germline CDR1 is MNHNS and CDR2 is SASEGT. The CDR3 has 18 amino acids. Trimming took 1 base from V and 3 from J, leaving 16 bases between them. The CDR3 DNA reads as TGTGCCAGCAGTGAAGAAGTCACCCGCTTTGGTGGGGCCAACGTCCTGACTTTC. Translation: CASSEEVTRFGGANVLTF.

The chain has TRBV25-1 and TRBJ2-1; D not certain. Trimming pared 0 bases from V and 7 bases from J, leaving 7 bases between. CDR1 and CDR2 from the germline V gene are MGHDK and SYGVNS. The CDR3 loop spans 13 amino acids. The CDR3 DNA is TGTGCCAGCAGTGAATATACAGAAAATGAGCAGTTCTTC. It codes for CASSEYTENEQFF. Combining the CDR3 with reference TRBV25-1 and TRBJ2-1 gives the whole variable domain EADIYQTPRYLVIGTGKKITLECSQTMGHDKMYWYQQDPGMELHLIHYSYGVNSTEKGDLSSESTVSRIRTEHFPLTLESARPSHTSQYLCASSEYTENEQFFGPGTRLTVL.

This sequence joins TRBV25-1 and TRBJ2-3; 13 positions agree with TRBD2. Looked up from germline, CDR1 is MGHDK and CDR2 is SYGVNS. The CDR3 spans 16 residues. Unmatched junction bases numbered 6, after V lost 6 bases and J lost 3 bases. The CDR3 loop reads CASRGGLAGTTDTQYF. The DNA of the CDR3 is TGTGCCAGCAGGGGGGGACTAGCGGGGACAACAGATACGCAGTATTTT.

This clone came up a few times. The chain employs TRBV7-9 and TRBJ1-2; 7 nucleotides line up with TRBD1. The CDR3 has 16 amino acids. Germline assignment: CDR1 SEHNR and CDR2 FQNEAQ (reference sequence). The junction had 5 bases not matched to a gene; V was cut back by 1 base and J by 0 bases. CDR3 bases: TGTGCCAGCAGCTTAGAGACAGGGCTTTCTAACTATGGCTACACCTTC. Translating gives CASSLETGLSNYGYTF.

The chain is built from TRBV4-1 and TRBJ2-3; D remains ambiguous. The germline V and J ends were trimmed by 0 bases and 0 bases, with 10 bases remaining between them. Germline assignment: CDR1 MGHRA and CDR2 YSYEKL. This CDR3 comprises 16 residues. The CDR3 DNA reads TGCGCCAGCAGCCAAGAAGATCGTTATAGCACAGATACGCAGTATTTT. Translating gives CASSQEDRYSTDTQYF.

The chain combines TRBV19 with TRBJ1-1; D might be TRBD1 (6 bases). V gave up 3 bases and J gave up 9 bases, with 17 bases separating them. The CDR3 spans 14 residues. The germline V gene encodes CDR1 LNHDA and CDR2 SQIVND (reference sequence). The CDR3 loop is CASSMGGSFLKAFF. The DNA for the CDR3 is TGTGCCAGTAGTATGGGGGGCTCCTTTTTGAAAGCTTTCTTT.

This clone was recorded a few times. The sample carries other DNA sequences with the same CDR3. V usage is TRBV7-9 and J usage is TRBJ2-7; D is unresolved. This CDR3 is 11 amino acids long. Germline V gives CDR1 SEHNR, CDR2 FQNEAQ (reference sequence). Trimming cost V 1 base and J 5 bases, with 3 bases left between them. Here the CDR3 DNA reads TGTGCCAGCAGCTTAGGAGACGAGCAGTACTTC. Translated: CASSLGDEQYF. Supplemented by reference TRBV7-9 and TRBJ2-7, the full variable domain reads DTGVSQNPRHKITKRGQNVTFRCDPISEHNRLYWYRQTLGQGPEFLTYFQNEAQLEKSRLLSDRFSAERPKGSFSTLEIQRTEQGDSAMYLCASSLGDEQYFGPGTRLTVT.

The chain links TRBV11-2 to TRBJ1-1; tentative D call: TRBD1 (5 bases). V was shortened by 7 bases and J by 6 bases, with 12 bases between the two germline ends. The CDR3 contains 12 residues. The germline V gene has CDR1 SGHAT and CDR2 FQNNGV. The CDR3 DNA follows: TGTGCCAGCACCTTCCAGGGATCTGAAGCTTTCTTT. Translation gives CASTFQGSEAFF.

This CDR3 is CASSRPGQRNYGYTF. As DNA, the CDR3 is TGTGCCAGCAGCAGACCGGGACAGAGGAACTATGGCTACACCTTC. The genes are TRBV11-2 and TRBJ1-2; 7 bases agree with TRBD1. Germline V lookup: CDR1 SGHAT, CDR2 FQNNGV. V dropped 5 bases and J dropped 2; count of bases not matched to a gene: 8. The CDR3 has 15 amino acids.

This chain's CDR3 is CASSQDLGGWGSPLHF. The CDR3 nucleotides read TGCGCCAGCAGCCAAGATCTTGGGGGCTGGGGTTCACCCCTCCACTTT. The chain carries TRBV4-3 and TRBJ1-6, with D maybe TRBD1 (6 bases). Between the trimmed V and J ends, which lost 0 bases and 9 bases, there was a span of 15 bases. CDR1 and CDR2 (germline): LGHNA, YSLEER. The CDR3 length is 16 residues.

CDR3 DNA: TGTGCCAGCAGTTTAGGCCAGCCGGGGGAGACCCAGTACTTC. It yields the protein CASSLGQPGETQYF. The chain joins TRBV27 to TRBJ2-5; D possibly corresponds to TRBD2 (5 bases). V gave up 2 bases and J gave up 5 bases, with 12 bases separating them. Germline lookup yields CDR1 MNHEY and CDR2 SMNVEV (reference sequence). This CDR3 has 14 residues.

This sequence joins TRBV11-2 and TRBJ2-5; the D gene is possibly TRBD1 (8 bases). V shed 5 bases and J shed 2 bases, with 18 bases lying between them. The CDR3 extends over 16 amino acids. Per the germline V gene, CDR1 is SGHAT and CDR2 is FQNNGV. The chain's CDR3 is CASSMTGEGEQETQYF. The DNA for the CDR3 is TGTGCCAGCAGCATGACAGGGGAGGGGGAGCAAGAGACCCAGTACTTC.

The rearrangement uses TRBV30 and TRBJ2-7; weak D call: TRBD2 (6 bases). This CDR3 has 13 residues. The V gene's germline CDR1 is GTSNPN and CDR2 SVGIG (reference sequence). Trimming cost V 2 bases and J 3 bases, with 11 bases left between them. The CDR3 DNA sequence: TGTGCCTGGAGTATGCGGGGCCTCTACGAGCAGTACTTC. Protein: CAWSMRGLYEQYF.

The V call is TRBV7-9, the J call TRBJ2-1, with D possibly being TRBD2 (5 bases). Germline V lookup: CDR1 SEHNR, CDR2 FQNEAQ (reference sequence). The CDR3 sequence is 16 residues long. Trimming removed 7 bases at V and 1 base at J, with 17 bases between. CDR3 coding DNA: TGTGCCAGCACCGCGGGTCAGCGCGCATCCTACAATGAGCAGTTCTTC. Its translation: CASTAGQRASYNEQFF.

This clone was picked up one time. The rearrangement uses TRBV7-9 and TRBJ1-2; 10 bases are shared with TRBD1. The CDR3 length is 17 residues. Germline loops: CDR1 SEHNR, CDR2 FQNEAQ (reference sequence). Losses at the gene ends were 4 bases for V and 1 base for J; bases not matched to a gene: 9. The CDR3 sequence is CASSSFGTGDRNYGYTF. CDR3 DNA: TGTGCCAGCAGCTCCTTCGGGACAGGGGATCGTAACTATGGCTACACCTTC.

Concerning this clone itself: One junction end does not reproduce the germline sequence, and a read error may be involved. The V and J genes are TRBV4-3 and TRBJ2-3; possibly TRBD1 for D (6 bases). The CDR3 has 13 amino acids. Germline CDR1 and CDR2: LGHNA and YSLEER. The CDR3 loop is CASSEEQGYTQYF. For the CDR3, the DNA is TGCGCCAGCAGCGAAGAACAGGGATATACGCAGTATTTT.

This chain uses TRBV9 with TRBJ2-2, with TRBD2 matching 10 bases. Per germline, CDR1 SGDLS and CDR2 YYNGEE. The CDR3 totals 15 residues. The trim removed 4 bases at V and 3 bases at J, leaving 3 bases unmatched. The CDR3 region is CASSPLAGDTGELFF. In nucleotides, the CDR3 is TGTGCCAGCAGCCCCCTAGCGGGAGACACCGGGGAGCTGTTTTTT.

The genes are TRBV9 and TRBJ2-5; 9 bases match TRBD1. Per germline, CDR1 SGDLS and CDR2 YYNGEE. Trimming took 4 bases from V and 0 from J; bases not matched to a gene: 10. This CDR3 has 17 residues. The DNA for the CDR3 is TGTGCCAGCAGCCTGGGACAGGGACCACTGTACCAAGAGACCCAGTACTTC. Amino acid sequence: CASSLGQGPLYQETQYF.

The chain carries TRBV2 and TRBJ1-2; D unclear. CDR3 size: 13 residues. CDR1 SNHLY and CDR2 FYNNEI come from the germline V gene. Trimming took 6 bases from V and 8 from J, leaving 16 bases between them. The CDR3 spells CASSAAAPRGYTF. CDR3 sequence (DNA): TGTGCCAGCAGCGCTGCAGCACCCCGCGGCTACACCTTC.

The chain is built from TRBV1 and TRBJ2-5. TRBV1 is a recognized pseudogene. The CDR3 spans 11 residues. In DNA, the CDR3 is TGCACCAGCAGCCTCCAAGAGACCCAGTACTTC. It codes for CTSSLQETQYF.